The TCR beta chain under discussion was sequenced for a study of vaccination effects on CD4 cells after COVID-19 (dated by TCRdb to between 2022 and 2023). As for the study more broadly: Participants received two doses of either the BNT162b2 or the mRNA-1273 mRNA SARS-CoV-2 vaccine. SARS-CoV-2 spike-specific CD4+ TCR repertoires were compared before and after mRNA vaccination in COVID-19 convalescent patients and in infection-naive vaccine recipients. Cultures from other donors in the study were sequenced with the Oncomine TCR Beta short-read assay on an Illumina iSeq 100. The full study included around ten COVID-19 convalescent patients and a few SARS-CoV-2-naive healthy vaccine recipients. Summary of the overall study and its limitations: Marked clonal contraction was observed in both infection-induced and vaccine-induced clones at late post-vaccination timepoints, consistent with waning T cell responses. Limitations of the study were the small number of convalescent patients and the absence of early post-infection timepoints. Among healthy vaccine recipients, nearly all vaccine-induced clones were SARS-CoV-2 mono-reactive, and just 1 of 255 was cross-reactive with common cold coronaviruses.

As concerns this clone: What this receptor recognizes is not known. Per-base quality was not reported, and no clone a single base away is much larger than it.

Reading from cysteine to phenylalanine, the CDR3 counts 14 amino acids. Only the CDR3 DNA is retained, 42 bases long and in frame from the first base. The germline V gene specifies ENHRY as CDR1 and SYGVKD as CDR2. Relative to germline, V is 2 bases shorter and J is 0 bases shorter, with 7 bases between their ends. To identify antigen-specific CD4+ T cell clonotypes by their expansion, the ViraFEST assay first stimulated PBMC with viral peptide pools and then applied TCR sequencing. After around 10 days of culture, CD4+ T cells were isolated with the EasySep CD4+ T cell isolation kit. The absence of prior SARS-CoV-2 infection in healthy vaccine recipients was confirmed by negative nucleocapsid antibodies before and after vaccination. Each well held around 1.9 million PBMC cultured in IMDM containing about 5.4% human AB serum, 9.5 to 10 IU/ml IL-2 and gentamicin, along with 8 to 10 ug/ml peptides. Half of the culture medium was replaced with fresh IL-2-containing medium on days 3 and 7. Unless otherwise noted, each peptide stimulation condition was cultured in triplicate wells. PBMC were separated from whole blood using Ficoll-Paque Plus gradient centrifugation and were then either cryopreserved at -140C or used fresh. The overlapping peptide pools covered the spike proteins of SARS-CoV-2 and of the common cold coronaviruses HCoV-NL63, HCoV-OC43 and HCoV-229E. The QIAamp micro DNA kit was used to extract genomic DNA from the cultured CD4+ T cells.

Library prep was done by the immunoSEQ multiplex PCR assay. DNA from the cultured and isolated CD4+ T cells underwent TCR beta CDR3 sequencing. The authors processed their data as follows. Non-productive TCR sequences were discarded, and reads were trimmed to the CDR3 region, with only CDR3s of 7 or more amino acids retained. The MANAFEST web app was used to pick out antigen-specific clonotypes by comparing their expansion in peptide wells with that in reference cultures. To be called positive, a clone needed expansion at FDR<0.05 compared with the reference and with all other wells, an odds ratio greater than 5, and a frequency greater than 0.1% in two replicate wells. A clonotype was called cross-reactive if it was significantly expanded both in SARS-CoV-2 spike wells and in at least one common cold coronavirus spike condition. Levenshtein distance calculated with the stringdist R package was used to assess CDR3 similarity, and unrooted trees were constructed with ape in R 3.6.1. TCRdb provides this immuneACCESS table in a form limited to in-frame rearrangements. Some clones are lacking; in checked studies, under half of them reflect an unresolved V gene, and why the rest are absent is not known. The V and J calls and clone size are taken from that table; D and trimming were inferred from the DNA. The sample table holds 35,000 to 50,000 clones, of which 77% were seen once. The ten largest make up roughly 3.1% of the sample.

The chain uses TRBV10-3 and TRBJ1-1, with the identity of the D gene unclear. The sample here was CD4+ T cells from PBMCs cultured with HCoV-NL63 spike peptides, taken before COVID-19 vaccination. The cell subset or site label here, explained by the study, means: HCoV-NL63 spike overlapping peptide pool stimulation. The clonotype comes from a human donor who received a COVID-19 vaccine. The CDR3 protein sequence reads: CAISEVRLNTEAFF. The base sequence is TGTGCCATCAGTGAGGTCAGATTGAACACTGAAGCTTTCTTT.